These 25 T cell receptor beta chains were all obtained from the same sample, sequenced in a study of T cell responses to AZD1222 COVID-19 vaccine. Assay: immunoSEQ multiplex PCR; the TCRdb copy retains only in-frame clones and omits some. Seen here are roughly 150,000 clones, more than 75% observed once, and the top ten hold 2.5% to 3.5%. The specimen was peripheral blood, collected 28 days after the second AZD1222 dose. These receptors were taken from an adult who received the AZD1222 COVID-19 vaccine.

The V gene is TRBV23-1, the J gene TRBJ1-5; D not certain. TRBV23-1 qualifies as an ORF whose function is uncertain. V lost 4 bases and J 0 bases, leaving 13 bases between the germline ends. The CDR3 is made up of 16 amino acids. The CDR3 spells CASSRFSGHSNQPQHF. The CDR3 nucleotides are TGCGCCAGCAGTCGGTTCTCCGGTCATAGCAATCAGCCCCAGCATTTT.

The chain recombines TRBV27 with TRBJ2-7, with D tentatively TRBD2 (5 bases). The CDR3 loop spans 14 amino acids. CDR1 is MNHEY and CDR2 is SMNVEV in the germline V gene (reference sequence). The V gene lost 6 bases and the J gene lost 3 bases, with 15 bases spanning the gap. The CDR3 nucleotides are TGTGCCAGCAGCAAATCGGGATTATACTACGAGCAGTACTTC. This codes for CASSKSGLYYEQYF.

This chain joins TRBV27 and TRBJ1-6; D is uncertain. CDR1 is MNHEY and CDR2 is SMNVEV in the germline V gene (reference sequence). The CDR3 sequence is 13 residues long. V lost 5 bases and J lost 8, with 10 bases in between. The CDR3 DNA sequence: TGTGCCAGCAGTAGGCCCGGTGATTCACCCCTCCACTTT. Its translation: CASSRPGDSPLHF.

The rearrangement links TRBV10-1 to TRBJ2-7; the match to TRBD1 covers 11 bases. Trimming cost V 5 bases and J 3 bases; bases outside gene matches: 3. Germline V gene lookup returns CDR1 WNHNN and CDR2 SYGVQD (reference sequence). The CDR3 has 14 amino acids. The CDR3 spells CASSPGTGGYEQYF. The CDR3 coding sequence is TGCGCCAGCAGTCCAGGGACAGGGGGCTACGAGCAGTACTTC.

The chain combines TRBV4-2 with TRBJ2-2, with TRBD1 matching over 8 bases. This CDR3 has 17 amino acids. Germline values: CDR1 LGHNA, CDR2 YNFKEQ. V was pared by 5 bases and J by 0 bases, with 8 bases of the junction left unmatched. CDR3 sequence: CASSEDREGANTGELFF. The CDR3 bases are TGTGCCAGCAGCGAGGACAGGGAAGGAGCGAACACCGGGGAGCTGTTTTTT.

V usage is TRBV5-4 and J usage is TRBJ2-3; 7 bases agree with TRBD2. The V gene end was trimmed by 0 bases and the J gene end by 11 bases; junction bases not matched to a gene: 3. CDR3 size: 12 residues. Germline assignment: CDR1 SGHNT and CDR2 YYREEE (reference sequence). The CDR3 region is CASSLGTGGQYF. For the CDR3, the DNA is TGTGCCAGCAGCTTGGGAACGGGGGGGCAGTATTTT. The full variable domain, rest sourced from reference TRBV5-4 and TRBJ2-3, is ETGVTQSPTHLIKTRGQQVTLRCSSQSGHNTVSWYQQALGQGPQFIFQYYREEENGRGNFPPRFSGLQFPNYSSELNVNALELDDSALYLCASSLGTGGQYFGPGTRLTVL.

V usage is TRBV7-2 and J usage is TRBJ2-2, with unresolved D. The germline gives CDR1 SGHTA, CDR2 FQGNSA. The CDR3 runs 15 residues. Trimming took 1 base from V and 1 from J, leaving 7 bases between them. CDR3: CASSLGGLNTGELFF. CDR3 sequence (DNA): TGTGCCAGCAGCTTAGGGGGTCTGAACACCGGGGAGCTGTTTTTT.

This clone was observed a single time. V usage is TRBV5-1 and J usage is TRBJ2-6; 7 bases agree with TRBD1. The CDR3 contains 15 residues. V shed 3 bases and J 2 bases; nucleotides not matched to a gene: 2. The V gene's germline CDR1 is SGHRS and CDR2 YFSETQ. The CDR3: CASSSGQAGANVLTF. CDR3 sequence (DNA): TGCGCCAGCAGCTCCGGACAGGCTGGGGCCAACGTCCTGACTTTC.

This clone has just a few counts. The V call is TRBV5-1, the J call TRBJ1-4; D gene uncertain. Trimming stripped 0 bases from V and 2 bases from J, with 2 bases between. This CDR3 is built from 13 residues. Germline loops: CDR1 SGHRS, CDR2 YFSETQ. The CDR3 bases are TGCGCCAGCAGCTTGGCTACTAATGAAAAACTGTTTTTT. It is translated as CASSLATNEKLFF.

The genes are TRBV28 and TRBJ2-7; TRBD2 matches at 7 bases. CDR1 and CDR2 from the germline V gene are MDHEN and SYDVKM. This CDR3 is built from 14 residues. V lost 3 bases and J lost 4; bases outside the gene matches: 6. The CDR3 bases are TGTGCCAGCAGTTTTGCGGGAGCGGTGTACGAGCAGTACTTC. It is translated as CASSFAGAVYEQYF. Full variable domain (rest looked up from reference TRBV28 and TRBJ2-7): DVKVTQSSRYLVKRTGEKVFLECVQDMDHENMFWYRQDPGLGLRLIYFSYDVKMKEKGDIPEGYSVSREKKERFSLILESASTNQTSMYLCASSFAGAVYEQYFGPGTRLTVT.

The rearrangement uses TRBV12-3 or TRBV12-4 and TRBJ1-1, with D possibly being TRBD1 (5 bases). The CDR3 runs 12 residues. V lost 5 bases and J lost 9, with 13 bases in between. CDR3 sequence reads: CASSDTEGKAFF. CDR3 DNA: TGTGCCAGCAGTGACACCGAGGGGAAAGCTTTCTTT.

The chain has TRBV29-1 and TRBJ2-7; D is unclear. With 5 bases removed from V and 2 bases from J, the gap between germline ends came to 16 bases. CDR1 SQVTM and CDR2 ANQGSEA come from the germline V gene. This CDR3 has 14 amino acids. The CDR3 DNA follows: TGCAGCGTTCGACCTTTTGGTGAGGCCTACGAGCAGTACTTC. This sequence encodes CSVRPFGEAYEQYF.

The table lists this clone with a few counts. The rearrangement joins TRBV9 to TRBJ1-5; D gene uncertain. Germline CDR1 and CDR2: SGDLS and YYNGEE. The CDR3 runs 15 residues. Trimming pared 1 base from V and 3 bases from J, leaving 11 bases between. CDR3 DNA: TGTGCCAGCAGCGTAACGTCGCAGCTCAATCAGCCCCAGCATTTT. This codes for CASSVTSQLNQPQHF. Supplemented by reference TRBV9 and TRBJ1-5, the full variable domain reads DSGVTQTPKHLITATGQRVTLRCSPRSGDLSVYWYQQSLDQGLQFLIQYYNGEERAKGNILERFSAQQFPDLHSELNLSSLELGDSALYFCASSVTSQLNQPQHFGDGTRLSIL.

The CDR3 DNA sequence: TGTGCCAGCAGTTTTGAACGGACCTCCTACAATGAGCAGTTCTTC. Translation: CASSFERTSYNEQFF. The chain carries TRBV27 and TRBJ2-1; no clear D. This CDR3 is 15 amino acids long. Trimming pared 3 bases from V and 0 bases from J, leaving 9 bases between. Per germline, CDR1 MNHEY and CDR2 SMNVEV (reference sequence).

This clone was observed a handful of times. CDR3 sequence (DNA): TGTGCCAGCAGCCCCCAGGGGGCGAAACAGCCCCAGCATTTT. Translated, it gives CASSPQGAKQPQHF. The chain joins TRBV4-2 to TRBJ1-5; 8 bases line up with TRBD1. The CDR3 runs 14 residues. With V trimmed by 4 bases and J by 7 bases, 6 bases remained unmatched. The germline CDR1 and CDR2 sequences are LGHNA and YNFKEQ.

The CDR3 nucleotides read TGTGCCAGCAGCTTAGAAAGCGGGAGGTTCACCGGGGAGCTGTTTTTT. It codes for CASSLESGRFTGELFF. This chain joins TRBV11-3 and TRBJ2-2, with 9 bases lining up with TRBD2. V shed 0 bases and J 4 bases; nucleotides not matched to a gene: 3. CDR3 length: 16 amino acids. Germline CDR1 is SGHNT and CDR2 is YENEEA.

The rearrangement uses TRBV12-5 and TRBJ1-2; 11 nucleotides agree with TRBD1. CDR3 length: 13 residues. Germline loops: CDR1 LGHNT, CDR2 FRNRAP. V shed 4 bases, J shed 7 bases, and the junction held 2 bases outside the gene matches. The CDR3 coding sequence is TGTGCTAGTGGTTCCGGGACAGGGGGTGGCTACACCTTC. It specifies CASGSGTGGGYTF. The variable domain in full, with the rest retrieved from reference TRBV12-5 and TRBJ1-2, is DARVTQTPRHKVTEMGQEVTMRCQPILGHNTVFWYRQTMMQGLELLAYFRNRAPLDDSGMPKDRFSAEMPDATLATLKIQPSEPRDSAVYFCASGSGTGGGYTFGSGTRLTVV.

The chain has TRBV5-1 and TRBJ2-7, with D unclear. With 4 bases removed from V and 5 bases from J, the gap between germline ends came to 10 bases. Germline values: CDR1 SGHRS, CDR2 YFSETQ. The CDR3 is 12 amino acids. The CDR3 sequence: CASSGRPDEQYF. The DNA for the CDR3 is TGCGCCAGCAGCGGTCGTCCGGACGAGCAGTACTTC. The whole variable domain, remainder taken from reference TRBV5-1 and TRBJ2-7, is KAGVTQTPRYLIKTRGQQVTLSCSPISGHRSVSWYQQTPGQGLQFLFEYFSETQRNKGNFPGRFSGRQFSNSRSEMNVSTLELGDSALYLCASSGRPDEQYFGPGTRLTVT.

This chain joins TRBV5-1 and TRBJ2-7, with D possibly called TRBD1 or TRBD2 (5 bases each). V lost 1 base and J 0 bases, leaving 8 bases between the germline ends. This CDR3 contains 14 residues. Germline loops: CDR1 SGHRS, CDR2 YFSETQ. As DNA, the CDR3 is TGCGCCAGCAGCTTGCCGGGGCCCTCCTACGAGCAGTACTTC. Translated: CASSLPGPSYEQYF.

The CDR3 nucleotides are TGTGCCAGCAGCTTAGCCCTCGGGCTAGCGGGGGGGAACAATGAGCAGTTCTTC. Protein sequence: CASSLALGLAGGNNEQFF. The chain is built from TRBV11-2 and TRBJ2-1, with TRBD2 identical over 12 bases. CDR3 length: 18 amino acids. J lost 5 bases, V lost 1 base, and 9 bases had no gene match. Germline V CDR1 and CDR2: SGHAT, FQNNGV.

The rearrangement uses TRBV5-8 and TRBJ2-1; maybe TRBD2 (6 bases). The CDR3 loop spans 14 amino acids. Germline assignment: CDR1 SGHTS and CDR2 YDEGEE. V shed 0 bases and J shed 2 bases, with 6 bases lying between them. The CDR3 nucleotides read TGTGCCAGCAGCTTGGGACTAGCCTACAATGAGCAGTTCTTC. Its translation is CASSLGLAYNEQFF.

The genes are TRBV19 and TRBJ2-1, with 11 bases lining up with TRBD2. With V trimmed by 4 bases and J by 0 bases, 8 bases remained unmatched. Germline V lookup: CDR1 LNHDA, CDR2 SQIVND (reference sequence). The CDR3 has 18 residues. This CDR3 is CASSSQRLAGSSYNEQFF. Written as DNA, the CDR3 is TGTGCCAGTAGTAGCCAGCGACTAGCGGGGAGCTCCTACAATGAGCAGTTCTTC.

V usage is TRBV19 and J usage is TRBJ1-6; weak D call: TRBD1 (6 bases). The CDR3 totals 20 residues. Trimming left V 2 bases short and J 6 bases short, with 26 bases between. Germline-derived CDR1 and CDR2 are LNHDA and SQIVND (reference sequence). CDR3 sequence reads: CASSISPLSSAGAINSPLHF. CDR3 nucleotides: TGTGCCAGTAGTATAAGCCCTCTTTCTTCAGCAGGGGCGATTAATTCACCCCTCCACTTT.

The chain uses TRBV6-5 and TRBJ1-5, with TRBD1 as a possible D gene (5 bases). There are 13 residues in the CDR3. Trimming removed 9 bases at V and 1 base at J, with 10 bases between. Germline-derived CDR1 and CDR2 are MNHEY and SVGAGI. The CDR3 DNA sequence: TGTGCCAGTGCCGACAGAAGCAATCAGCCCCAGCATTTT. It translates to CASADRSNQPQHF.

The gene calls are TRBV3-1 (or the pseudogene TRBV3-2) and TRBJ2-3, with 7 bases lining up with TRBD2. CDR3 length: 18 residues. Trimming removed 3 bases from V and 6 bases from J; junction bases left unmatched: 18. Looked up from germline, CDR1 is LGHDT and CDR2 is YNNKEL (reference sequence). The chain's CDR3 is CASSHGTAQRGISDTQYF. The CDR3 nucleotides are TGTGCCAGCAGCCACGGGACTGCCCAGCGGGGTATTTCGGATACGCAGTATTTT.